This T cell receptor (beta chain) was profiled in a study of tumor-infiltrating lymphocytes in primary liver carcinoma. Study context: Roughly 3.5 to 7.13 million productive TCRbeta reads were obtained per sample, with similar numbers across tissue types.

The CDR3 length is 12 residues. The germline V gene has CDR1 SGHAT and CDR2 FQNNGV. V dropped 8 bases and J dropped 4 bases, with 10 bases sitting between them. The input was 450 to 500 ng total RNA; TCR beta cDNA was made from it with a constant-region primer. Three nested multiplex PCR rounds, a slightly modified ARM-PCR method, built the TCR beta libraries. TRBV1-TRBV30 forward and Cbeta reverse primers drove the first two roughly 10-cycle rounds. TCRdb ran MiXCR on the multiplex PCR reads and lists one entry per CDR3 protein. The table lists about 54,000 distinct CDR3 sequences, about 80% of them singletons. This clonotype appeared once. Extraction of RNA together with DNA used about 20-34 mg of unsorted bulk tissue. Patients had chronic HBV infection and were treatment-naive.

Input material: liver tumor tissue from sampling region 2. Subset here: tumor region T2, inferior pole. This TCR was recovered from a man aged 35 to 55 with primary liver carcinoma and hepatitis B virus infection. The rearrangement joins TRBV11-2 to TRBJ2-3; D perhaps matches TRBD2 (5 bases). The CDR3 DNA sequence: TGTGCCAGCCCCTACGGGGCAGATACGCAGTATTTT. Protein: CASPYGADTQYF.